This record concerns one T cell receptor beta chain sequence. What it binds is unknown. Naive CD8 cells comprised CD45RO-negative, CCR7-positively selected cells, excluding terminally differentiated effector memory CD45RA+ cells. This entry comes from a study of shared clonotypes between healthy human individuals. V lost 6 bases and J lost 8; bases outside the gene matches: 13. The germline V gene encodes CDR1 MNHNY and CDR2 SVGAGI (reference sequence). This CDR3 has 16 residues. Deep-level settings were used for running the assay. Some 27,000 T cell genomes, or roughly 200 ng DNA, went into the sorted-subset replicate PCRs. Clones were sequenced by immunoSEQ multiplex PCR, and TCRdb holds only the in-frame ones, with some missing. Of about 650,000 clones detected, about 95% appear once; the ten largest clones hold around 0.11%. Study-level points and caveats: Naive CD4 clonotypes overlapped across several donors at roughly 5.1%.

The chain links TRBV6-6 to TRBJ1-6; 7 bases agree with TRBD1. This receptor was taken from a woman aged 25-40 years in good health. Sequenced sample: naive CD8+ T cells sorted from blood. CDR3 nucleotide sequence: TGTGCCAGCAGCCACACGACAGGGTACGACGATTCACCCCTCCACTTT. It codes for CASSHTTGYDDSPLHF.